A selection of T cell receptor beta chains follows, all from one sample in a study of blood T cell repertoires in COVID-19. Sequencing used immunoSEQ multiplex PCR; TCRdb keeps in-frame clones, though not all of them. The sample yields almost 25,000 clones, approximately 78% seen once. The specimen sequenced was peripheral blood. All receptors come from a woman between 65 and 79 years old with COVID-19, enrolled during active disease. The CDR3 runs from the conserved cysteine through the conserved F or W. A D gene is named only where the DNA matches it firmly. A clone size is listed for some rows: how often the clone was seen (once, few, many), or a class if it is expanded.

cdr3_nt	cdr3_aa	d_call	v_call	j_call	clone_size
TGTGCCAGCAAGGGGCTAGCGGGAGCTGCCGGGGAGCTGTTTTTT	CASKGLAGAAGELFF	TRBD2	TRBV2	TRBJ2-2	NA
TGCGCCAGCAGCCAACCTTGGGAGGGTAGAGCCAAAAACATTCAGTACTTC	CASSQPWEGRAKNIQYF	TRBD2	TRBV4-1	TRBJ2-4	NA
TGCAGTGCTAGCCAGGTTGCTGGCTACACCTTC	CSASQVAGYTF	NA	TRBV20-1	TRBJ1-2	NA
TGTGCCAGCCGCGGGACAGCTAAGAACACTGAAGCTTTCTTT	CASRGTAKNTEAFF	TRBD1	TRBV2	TRBJ1-1	NA
TGTGCCAGCAGCCGGGGGATCAGTCGGGGATCTGAAGCTTTCTTT	CASSRGISRGSEAFF	NA	TRBV5-6	TRBJ1-1	NA
TGTGCCAGTAGTCTCGGACAGAGCACGAATGAAAAACTGTTTTTT	CASSLGQSTNEKLFF	NA	TRBV19	TRBJ1-4	once
TGTGCCAGTTGCCCTGTACAGGGCAATCAGCCCCAGCATTTT	CASCPVQGNQPQHF	NA	TRBV19	TRBJ1-5	NA
TGTGCCAGCAGCTCGACAGGGCATGGCTACACCTTC	CASSSTGHGYTF	TRBD1	TRBV7-9	TRBJ1-2	NA
TGTGCCAGCACCCGCTATGGGACGGGGGTTGTGTTAGATGAAAAACTGTTTTTT	CASTRYGTGVVLDEKLFF	NA	TRBV7-6	TRBJ1-4	NA
TGTGCCAGCACCCCAGCGGGGAAGTACGAGCAGTACTTC	CASTPAGKYEQYF	TRBD2	TRBV27	TRBJ2-7	NA
TGCGCCAGCAGCCAAGGCCCGACAGACGGCTATGGCTACACCTTC	CASSQGPTDGYGYTF	NA	TRBV4-3	TRBJ1-2	few
TGTGCCAGCACCCACGGGGGGGCGGGCACCGGGGAGCTGTTTTTT	CASTHGGAGTGELFF	TRBD2	TRBV6-5	TRBJ2-2	NA
TGTGCCAGCAGCTTAGGTACGCGAAATGAGCAGTTCTTC	CASSLGTRNEQFF	NA	TRBV11-1	TRBJ2-1	once
TGTGCCAGCAGCTTTGATTGGGGGACAGGAGAAGCTTTCTTT	CASSFDWGTGEAFF	TRBD1	TRBV5-4	TRBJ1-1	NA
TGTGCCAGCACGCCGGAGGGTTCGGATACGCAGTATTTT	CASTPEGSDTQYF	NA	TRBV5-4	TRBJ2-3	NA
TGTGCCATCGGATCACTTCCGGGAGGCTACACCTTC	CAIGSLPGGYTF	NA	TRBV10-3	TRBJ1-2	NA
TGTGCCAGCAGTCCCCAAGGGGGTGGGCCCCAGCATTTT	CASSPQGGGPQHF	NA	TRBV27	TRBJ1-5	NA
TGTGCCAGCAGCTTGAGGACAGGGATCTCCTATAATTCACCCCTCCACTTT	CASSLRTGISYNSPLHF	TRBD1	TRBV7-6	TRBJ1-6	once
TGTGCCAGTAGTGCCCGACTAGCGGGAGGGCCCGGGGAGCTGTTTTTT	CASSARLAGGPGELFF	TRBD2	TRBV19	TRBJ2-2	NA
TGTGCCAGCAGCTTTGCTGGTCTCCTCCCAGGGCGTGGAAACACCATATATTTT	CASSFAGLLPGRGNTIYF	NA	TRBV7-9	TRBJ1-3	once
TGTGCCAGCAGTTTAGCGGGGTCCGATTCACCCCTCCACTTT	CASSLAGSDSPLHF	NA	TRBV27	TRBJ1-6	few
TGCGCCAGCAGCTTTGGCGGGGATGCCGGGGAGCTGTTTTTT	CASSFGGDAGELFF	NA	TRBV5-1	TRBJ2-2	NA
TGTGCCAGCAGCGGAGGGATACACACCGGGGAGCTGTTTTTT	CASSGGIHTGELFF	NA	TRBV11-2	TRBJ2-2	NA
TGTGCCAGCAGCCCCCCGGGGTACACTGAAGCTTTCTTT	CASSPPGYTEAFF	NA	TRBV11-3	TRBJ1-1	NA
TGTGCCACCGGTGGGGACAGGGTAAAGACTGGGGCCAACGTCCTGACTTTC	CATGGDRVKTGANVLTF	TRBD1	TRBV10-3	TRBJ2-6	NA
TGTGCCAGCTCACGGACTAGCGGGGACAATGAGCAGTTCTTC	CASSRTSGDNEQFF	TRBD2	TRBV18	TRBJ2-1	NA
TGTGCCAGCAGCTTGTGGGGGGATAGTCAGCCCCAGCATTTT	CASSLWGDSQPQHF	NA	TRBV13	TRBJ1-5	NA